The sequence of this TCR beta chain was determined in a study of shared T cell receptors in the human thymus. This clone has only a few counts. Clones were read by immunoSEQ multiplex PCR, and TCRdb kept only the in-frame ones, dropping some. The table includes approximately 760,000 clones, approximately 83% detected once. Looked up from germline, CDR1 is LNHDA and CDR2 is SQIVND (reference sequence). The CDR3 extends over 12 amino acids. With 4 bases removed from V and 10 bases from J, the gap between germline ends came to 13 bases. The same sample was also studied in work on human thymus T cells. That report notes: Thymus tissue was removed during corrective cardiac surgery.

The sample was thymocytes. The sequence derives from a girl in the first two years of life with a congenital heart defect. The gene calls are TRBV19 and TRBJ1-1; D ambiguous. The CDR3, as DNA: TGTGCCAGTAGTACCGCGGATTGGAGAGCTTTCTTT. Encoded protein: CASSTADWRAFF.